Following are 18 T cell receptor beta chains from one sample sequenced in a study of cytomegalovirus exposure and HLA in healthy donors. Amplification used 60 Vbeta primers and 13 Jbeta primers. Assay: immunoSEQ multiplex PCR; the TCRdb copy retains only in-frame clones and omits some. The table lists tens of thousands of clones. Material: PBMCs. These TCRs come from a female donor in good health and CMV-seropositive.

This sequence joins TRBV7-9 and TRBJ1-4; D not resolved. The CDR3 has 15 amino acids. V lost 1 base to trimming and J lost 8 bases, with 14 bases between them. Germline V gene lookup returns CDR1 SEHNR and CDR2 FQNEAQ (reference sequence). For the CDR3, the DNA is TGTGCCAGCAGCTTAGTACGGGGTGGCGGCGAAAAACTGTTTTTT. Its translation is CASSLVRGGGEKLFF.

CDR3 nucleotides: TGCAGCGTTGAAGATAACAGGGGCGCCAGATACGCTGAGCAGTTCTTC. This translates into CSVEDNRGARYAEQFF. This sequence joins TRBV29-1 and TRBJ2-1; 7 bases fit TRBD1. This CDR3 is built from 16 residues. Looked up from germline, CDR1 is SQVTM and CDR2 is ANQGSEA. J lost 9 bases, V lost 0 bases, and 14 bases had no gene match.

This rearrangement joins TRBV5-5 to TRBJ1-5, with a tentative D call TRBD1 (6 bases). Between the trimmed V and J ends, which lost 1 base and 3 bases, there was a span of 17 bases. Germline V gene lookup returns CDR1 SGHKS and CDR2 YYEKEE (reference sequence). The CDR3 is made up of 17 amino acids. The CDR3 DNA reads TGTGCCAGCAGCTTGTGGAAGGGGGAAACCCCCAATCAGCCCCAGCATTTT. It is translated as CASSLWKGETPNQPQHF.

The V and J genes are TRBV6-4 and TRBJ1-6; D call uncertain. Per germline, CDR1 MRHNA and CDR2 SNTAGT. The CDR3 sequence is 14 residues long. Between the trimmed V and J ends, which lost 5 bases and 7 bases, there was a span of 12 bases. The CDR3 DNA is TGTGCCAGCAGTCCCCTGCCGGGGAATTCACCCCTCCACTTT. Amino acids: CASSPLPGNSPLHF.

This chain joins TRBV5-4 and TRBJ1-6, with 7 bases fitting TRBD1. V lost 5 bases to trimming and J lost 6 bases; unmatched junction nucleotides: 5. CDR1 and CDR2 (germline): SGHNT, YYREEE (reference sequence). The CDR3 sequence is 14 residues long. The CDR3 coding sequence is TGTGCCAGCAGTTACACAGGGGCTAATTCACCCCTCCACTTT. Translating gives CASSYTGANSPLHF.

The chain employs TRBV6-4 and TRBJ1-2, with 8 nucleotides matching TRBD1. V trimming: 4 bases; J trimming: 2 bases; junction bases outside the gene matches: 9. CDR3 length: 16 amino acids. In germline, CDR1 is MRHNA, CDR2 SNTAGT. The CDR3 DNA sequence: TGTGCCAGCAGTGTCCCCGGGACAGGTCCCAACTATGGCTACACCTTC. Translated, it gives CASSVPGTGPNYGYTF.

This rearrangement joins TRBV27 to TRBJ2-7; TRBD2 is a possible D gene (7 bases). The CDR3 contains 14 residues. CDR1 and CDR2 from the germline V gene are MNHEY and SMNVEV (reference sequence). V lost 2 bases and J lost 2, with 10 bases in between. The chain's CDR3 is CASSLAGATYEQYF. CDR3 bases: TGTGCCAGCAGTTTAGCGGGGGCAACCTACGAGCAGTACTTC.

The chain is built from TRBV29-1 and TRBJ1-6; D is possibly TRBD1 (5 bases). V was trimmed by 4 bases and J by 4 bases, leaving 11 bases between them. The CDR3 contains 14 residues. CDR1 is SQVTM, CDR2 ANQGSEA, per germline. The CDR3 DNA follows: TGCAGCGTTGCCGAGACAGCGTATAATTCACCCCTCCACTTT. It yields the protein CSVAETAYNSPLHF.

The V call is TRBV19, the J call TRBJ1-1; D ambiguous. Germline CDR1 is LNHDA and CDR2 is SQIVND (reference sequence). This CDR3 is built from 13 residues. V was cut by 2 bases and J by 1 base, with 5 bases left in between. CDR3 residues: CASSINKNTEAFF. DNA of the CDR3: TGTGCCAGTAGTATAAACAAGAACACTGAAGCTTTCTTT.

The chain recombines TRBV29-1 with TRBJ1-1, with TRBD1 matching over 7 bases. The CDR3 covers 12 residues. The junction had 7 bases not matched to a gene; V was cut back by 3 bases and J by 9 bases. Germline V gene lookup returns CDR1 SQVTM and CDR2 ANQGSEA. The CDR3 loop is CSVEYSQGKAFF. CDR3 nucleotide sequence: TGCAGCGTTGAGTACTCACAGGGGAAAGCTTTCTTT.

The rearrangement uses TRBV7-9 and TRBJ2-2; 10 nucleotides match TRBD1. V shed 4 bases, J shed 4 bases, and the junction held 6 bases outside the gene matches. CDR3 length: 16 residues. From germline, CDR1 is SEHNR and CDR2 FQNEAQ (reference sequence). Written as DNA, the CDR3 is TGTGCCAGCAGCTACTTGGACAGGGGGATCACCGGGGAGCTGTTTTTT. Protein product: CASSYLDRGITGELFF.

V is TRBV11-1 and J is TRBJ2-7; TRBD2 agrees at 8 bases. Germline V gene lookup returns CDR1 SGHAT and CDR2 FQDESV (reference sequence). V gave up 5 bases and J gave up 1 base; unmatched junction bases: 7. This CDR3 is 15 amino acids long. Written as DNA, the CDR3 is TGTGCCAGCAGCCCCCGGACTAGCTGGTCCTACGAGCAGTACTTC. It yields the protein CASSPRTSWSYEQYF.

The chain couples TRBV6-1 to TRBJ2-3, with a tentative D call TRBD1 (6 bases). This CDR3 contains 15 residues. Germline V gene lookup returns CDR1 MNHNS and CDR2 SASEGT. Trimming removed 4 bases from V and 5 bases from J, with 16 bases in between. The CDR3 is CASSGRGRLRDTQYF. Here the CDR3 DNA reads TGTGCCAGCAGTGGCAGGGGTCGACTACGAGATACGCAGTATTTT.

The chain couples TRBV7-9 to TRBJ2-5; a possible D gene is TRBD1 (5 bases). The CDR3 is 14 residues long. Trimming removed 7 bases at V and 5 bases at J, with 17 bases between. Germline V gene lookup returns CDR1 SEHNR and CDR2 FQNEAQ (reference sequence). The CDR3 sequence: CASTPDVGRETQYF. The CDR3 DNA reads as TGTGCCAGCACCCCGGATGTGGGGCGGGAGACCCAGTACTTC.

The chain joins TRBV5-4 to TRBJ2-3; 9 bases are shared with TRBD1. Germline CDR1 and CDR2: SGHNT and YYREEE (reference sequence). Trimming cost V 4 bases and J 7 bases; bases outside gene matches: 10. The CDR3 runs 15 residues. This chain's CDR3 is CASSPEWDRVNTQYF. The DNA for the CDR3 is TGTGCCAGCAGCCCCGAATGGGACAGGGTGAATACGCAGTATTTT.

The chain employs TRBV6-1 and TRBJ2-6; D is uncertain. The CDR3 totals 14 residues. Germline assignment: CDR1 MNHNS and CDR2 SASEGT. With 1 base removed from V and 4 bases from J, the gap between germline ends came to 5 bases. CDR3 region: CASSEVLGANVLTF. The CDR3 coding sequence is TGTGCCAGCAGTGAAGTACTAGGGGCCAACGTCCTGACTTTC.

CDR3 coding DNA: TGTGCCAGCAGTGAGGGGGGGTCCCAAGAGACCCAGTACTTC. This gives the protein CASSEGGSQETQYF. The chain uses TRBV6-1 and TRBJ2-5; 7 nucleotides agree with TRBD2. The CDR3 is made up of 14 amino acids. J lost 1 base, V lost 3 bases, and 2 bases had no gene match. Germline CDR1 and CDR2: MNHNS and SASEGT.

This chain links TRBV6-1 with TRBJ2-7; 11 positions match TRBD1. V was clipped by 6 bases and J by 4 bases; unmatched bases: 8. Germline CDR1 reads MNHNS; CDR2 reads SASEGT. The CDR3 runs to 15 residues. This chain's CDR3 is CASRGDRGAGYEQYF. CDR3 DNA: TGTGCCAGCAGGGGGGACAGGGGGGCGGGTTACGAGCAGTACTTC.